This TCR beta chain was sequenced for a study of blood T cell repertoires in COVID-19. Overall study: Samples came from the United States, Italy and Spain, spanning acute and convalescent COVID-19.

This clone has only one observation. Under the authors' procedure: Amplification of reference gene primers provided the estimated nucleated cell counts. Clones were read by immunoSEQ multiplex PCR, and TCRdb kept only the in-frame ones, dropping some. The DNA was the basis for D and trimming; V, J and clone size are from that table. The table has roughly 300,000 clones, about 80% seen once. Trimming cost V 0 bases and J 0 bases; bases outside gene matches: 7. Germline loops: CDR1 SGHKS, CDR2 YYEKEE (reference sequence). The CDR3 has 17 residues. The TCR was taken from a woman between 45 and 60 years old who had recovered from COVID-19. The genes are TRBV5-5 and TRBJ2-7; 9 bases align to TRBD2. The specimen sequenced was peripheral blood. CDR3 region: CASSLVSSGTSSYEQYF. Written as DNA, the CDR3 is TGTGCCAGCAGCTTGGTGTCTAGCGGGACCAGCTCCTACGAGCAGTACTTC.